Below, 23 T cell receptor beta chains from the same sample are listed, as sequenced in a study of identifying expanded T cells in peripheral blood. Clones were read by immunoSEQ multiplex PCR, and TCRdb kept only the in-frame ones, dropping some. The sample holds fewer than 110,000 clones, 87% seen once. Sequenced sample: blood. These TCRs come from a person aged 18 to 75 in good health.

This chain uses TRBV5-1 with TRBJ2-1, with 9 bases lining up with TRBD2. V lost 0 bases and J lost 2; bases outside the gene matches: 6. The CDR3 spans 17 residues. Germline loops: CDR1 SGHRS, CDR2 YFSETQ. CDR3 residues: CASSLEVAGVPYNEQFF. The CDR3, as DNA: TGCGCCAGCAGCTTGGAGGTAGCGGGGGTCCCCTACAATGAGCAGTTCTTC. The full variable domain, completed using reference TRBV5-1 and TRBJ2-1, is KAGVTQTPRYLIKTRGQQVTLSCSPISGHRSVSWYQQTPGQGLQFLFEYFSETQRNKGNFPGRFSGRQFSNSRSEMNVSTLELGDSALYLCASSLEVAGVPYNEQFFGPGTRLTVL.

The rearrangement uses TRBV5-1 and TRBJ1-6; no clear D. CDR1 and CDR2 from the germline V gene are SGHRS and YFSETQ. The CDR3 is 18 amino acids. Deletions cut 1 base from V and 0 bases from J, with 14 bases between. The chain's CDR3 is CASSLTSQLSSYNSPLHF. CDR3 nucleotides: TGCGCCAGCAGCTTGACTAGCCAGCTCAGCTCCTATAATTCACCCCTCCACTTT.

This clone has a single count. This sequence joins TRBV5-6 and TRBJ1-1; D uncertain. This CDR3 has 12 residues. Germline V CDR1 and CDR2: SGHDT, YYEEEE. V lost 4 bases, J lost 0 bases, and 4 bases lay in between. The chain's CDR3 is CASSLMNTEAFF. CDR3 nucleotides: TGTGCCAGCAGCCTGATGAACACTGAAGCTTTCTTT.

The chain carries TRBV6-6 and TRBJ1-2, with a possible D match to TRBD1 (6 bases). Germline values: CDR1 MNHNY, CDR2 SVGAGI (reference sequence). V was trimmed by 6 bases and J by 10 bases, leaving 21 bases between them. The CDR3 covers 14 residues. The CDR3 sequence is CASSPGHQKVDYTF. The CDR3 bases are TGTGCCAGCAGCCCGGGACACCAGAAGGTTGACTACACCTTC.

This chain links TRBV4-1 with TRBJ1-1; D unresolved. The V gene's germline CDR1 is MGHRA and CDR2 YSYEKL. The CDR3 has 14 amino acids. Trimming pared 6 bases from V and 1 base from J, leaving 12 bases between. The CDR3 loop is CASSLTVSNTEAFF. CDR3 coding DNA: TGCGCCAGCAGTCTTACAGTTTCGAACACTGAAGCTTTCTTT.

The CDR3 spells CASSGGTGLDLNSYNSPLHF. The DNA for the CDR3 is TGCGCCAGCAGTGGGGGGACAGGGTTAGACCTAAACTCCTATAATTCACCCCTCCACTTT. The V and J genes are TRBV10-1 and TRBJ1-6; 9 positions match TRBD1. Per the germline V gene, CDR1 is WNHNN and CDR2 is SYGVQD (reference sequence). There are 20 residues in the CDR3. Losses at the gene ends were 4 bases for V and 0 bases for J; bases not matched to a gene: 13.

The chain couples TRBV2 to TRBJ1-5; D call uncertain. CDR3 length: 12 amino acids. Trimming stripped 2 bases from V and 6 bases from J, with 5 bases between. Germline CDR1 SNHLY, CDR2 FYNNEI. CDR3 region: CASSESGQPQHF. CDR3 bases: TGTGCCAGCAGTGAATCTGGTCAGCCCCAGCATTTT.

CDR3 sequence reads: CASSPGTGLSYEQYF. CDR3 in DNA: TGCGCCAGCAGCCCGGGGACGGGGCTCTCCTACGAGCAGTACTTC. The chain combines TRBV5-1 with TRBJ2-7; D possibly matches TRBD1 or TRBD2 (5 bases each). The germline V gene encodes CDR1 SGHRS and CDR2 YFSETQ. With 4 bases removed from V and 0 bases from J, the gap between germline ends came to 14 bases. The CDR3 is made up of 15 amino acids.

V is TRBV7-9 and J is TRBJ2-7, with D possibly TRBD2 on 5 matching bases. The CDR3 consists of 13 residues. The germline V gene has CDR1 SEHNR and CDR2 FQNEAQ (reference sequence). The germline V and J ends were trimmed by 6 bases and 12 bases, with 21 bases remaining between them. In DNA, the CDR3 is TGTGCCAGCAGGTTGGGGAGTGGGGTCCTTACGTACTTC. It encodes CASRLGSGVLTYF.

V is TRBV6-5 and J is TRBJ2-6, with TRBD1 as a possible D gene (5 bases). CDR1 MNHEY and CDR2 SVGAGI come from the germline V gene. V shed 5 bases and J shed 6 bases, with 11 bases lying between them. The CDR3 spans 14 residues. CDR3 nucleotides: TGTGCCAGCAGTAGGGGCCCTCCGGCCAACGTCCTGACTTTC. Translated: CASSRGPPANVLTF.

The chain uses TRBV6-1 and TRBJ2-1; D not certain. Deletions cut 2 bases from V and 10 bases from J, with 12 bases between. The germline gives CDR1 MNHNS, CDR2 SASEGT. The CDR3 contains 13 residues. The CDR3 nucleotides are TGTGCCAGCAGTGAATCGACGCGAGGCGAGCAGTTCTTC. It yields the protein CASSESTRGEQFF.

The chain uses TRBV30 and TRBJ2-1; D gene ambiguous. CDR3 length: 11 residues. From germline, CDR1 is GTSNPN and CDR2 SVGIG (reference sequence). Between the trimmed V and J ends, which lost 2 bases and 6 bases, there was a span of 5 bases. The DNA of the CDR3 is TGTGCCTGGAGTATGGCCAATGAGCAGTTCTTC. Protein product: CAWSMANEQFF.

This clone was seen a single time. The J gene is TRBJ2-3, the V gene TRBV9, with 16 nucleotides matching TRBD2. J was trimmed by 4 bases and V by 4 bases; bases with no gene match: 3. The CDR3 runs to 16 residues. Per the germline V gene, CDR1 is SGDLS and CDR2 is YYNGEE. The CDR3 nucleotides are TGTGCCAGCAGCCCCGGGACTAGCGGGGGGGCAGATACGCAGTATTTT. It yields the protein CASSPGTSGGADTQYF.

This clone has a handful of counts. The chain is built from TRBV10-3 and TRBJ1-3; D may be TRBD1 (5 bases). CDR1 and CDR2 (germline): ENHRY, SYGVKD. The CDR3 consists of 13 residues. The V end lost 8 bases, the J end lost 4 bases, and 12 bases lay between the germline ends. DNA for the CDR3: TGTGCCATCGAGGTTGAGGGGGGAAACACCATATATTTT. Translated: CAIEVEGGNTIYF.

The chain links TRBV14 to TRBJ1-2; D possibly corresponds to TRBD1 (5 bases). V lost 0 bases and J lost 9, with 11 bases in between. This CDR3 has 13 residues. Per the germline V gene, CDR1 is SGHDN and CDR2 is FVKESK. The CDR3 loop is CASSQEMRGSYTF. For the CDR3, the DNA is TGTGCCAGCAGCCAAGAGATGAGGGGAAGCTACACCTTC.

The genes are TRBV27 and TRBJ2-5, with TRBD2 matching 14 bases. V lost 6 bases, J lost 0 bases, and 9 bases stayed unmatched. Germline V CDR1 and CDR2: MNHEY, SMNVEV (reference sequence). CDR3 length: 18 residues. The CDR3 coding sequence is TGTGCCAGCAGGAAGGGACTAGCGGGGGAATCGTACCAAGAGACCCAGTACTTC. Translating gives CASRKGLAGESYQETQYF.

The chain carries TRBV11-2 and TRBJ2-7, with D hard to call. Germline V gene data show CDR1 as SGHAT and CDR2 as FQNNGV. The CDR3 is 15 amino acids. Trimming cost V 3 bases and J 0 bases, with 12 bases left between them. CDR3 DNA sequence: TGTGCCAGCAGCTTTAAAGAGACTCTCTCCTACGAGCAGTACTTC. Protein sequence: CASSFKETLSYEQYF. The full variable domain, completed using reference TRBV11-2 and TRBJ2-7, is EAGVAQSPRYKIIEKRQSVAFWCNPISGHATLYWYQQILGQGPKLLIQFQNNGVVDDSQLPKDRFSAERLKGVDSTLKIQPAKLEDSAVYLCASSFKETLSYEQYFGPGTRLTVT.

The V call is TRBV10-3, the J call TRBJ2-7, with D perhaps given as TRBD1 or TRBD2 (5 bases each). From germline, CDR1 is ENHRY and CDR2 SYGVKD. CDR3 length equals 14 residues. Trimming removed 8 bases from V and 0 bases from J, with 14 bases in between. The CDR3, as DNA: TGTGCCATCTCTGAGGGGTTTAACTCCTACGAGCAGTACTTC. Protein sequence: CAISEGFNSYEQYF.

This chain uses TRBV5-1 with TRBJ2-1; tentatively, D is TRBD1 (6 bases). The CDR3 sequence is 14 residues long. V gave up 2 bases and J gave up 4 bases, with 10 bases separating them. Per the germline V gene, CDR1 is SGHRS and CDR2 is YFSETQ. This CDR3 reads CASSFGTTYNEQFF. DNA for the CDR3: TGCGCCAGCAGCTTCGGGACAACTTACAATGAGCAGTTCTTC. Supplemented by reference TRBV5-1 and TRBJ2-1, the full variable domain reads KAGVTQTPRYLIKTRGQQVTLSCSPISGHRSVSWYQQTPGQGLQFLFEYFSETQRNKGNFPGRFSGRQFSNSRSEMNVSTLELGDSALYLCASSFGTTYNEQFFGPGTRLTVL.

This clone has only one observation. The chain is built from TRBV7-2 and TRBJ1-2, with 7 positions matching TRBD1. Losses at the gene ends were 1 base for V and 7 bases for J; bases not matched to a gene: 3. CDR1 and CDR2 (germline): SGHTA, FQGNSA. The CDR3 runs 13 residues. The DNA of the CDR3 is TGTGCCAGCAGCTTAGTTGAGGGGGCTGGCTACACCTTC. This gives the protein CASSLVEGAGYTF. Full variable domain (outside the CDR3, taken from reference TRBV7-2 and TRBJ1-2): GAGVSQSPSNKVTEKGKDVELRCDPISGHTALYWYRQSLGQGLEFLIYFQGNSAPDKSGLPSDRFSAERTGGSVSTLTIQRTQQEDSAVYLCASSLVEGAGYTFGSGTRLTVV.

This chain joins TRBV5-4 and TRBJ1-2, with 8 bases that match TRBD1. The CDR3 totals 15 residues. The germline CDR1 and CDR2 sequences are SGHNT and YYREEE (reference sequence). With V trimmed by 3 bases and J by 4 bases, 8 bases remained unmatched. CDR3 nucleotide sequence: TGTGCCAGCAGCTCCCGGGACAGGTCCTTCTATGGCTACACCTTC. It codes for CASSSRDRSFYGYTF.

The genes are TRBV28 and TRBJ1-3; D remains unclear. This CDR3 region has 15 residues. Germline lookup yields CDR1 MDHEN and CDR2 SYDVKM. V shed 5 bases and J shed 0 bases, with 11 bases lying between them. The CDR3: CASSPDRYSGNTIYF. The CDR3 bases are TGTGCCAGCAGTCCCGACCGCTACTCTGGAAACACCATATATTTT.

The rearrangement joins TRBV5-6 to TRBJ1-3; D is perhaps TRBD1 (6 bases). The V end lost 0 bases, the J end lost 4 bases, and 11 bases lay between the germline ends. This CDR3 contains 15 residues. Germline V gene lookup returns CDR1 SGHDT and CDR2 YYEEEE. CDR3 sequence reads: CASSLAPGAGNTIYF. CDR3 coding DNA: TGTGCCAGCAGCTTGGCCCCAGGGGCGGGAAACACCATATATTTT.